These 23 T cell receptor beta chains share one sample of origin, sequenced in a study of molecular identifiers for immune sequencing clone quantification (dated by TCRdb to the late 2010s). Library prep was done by PCR. Sequencing was performed on an Illumina HiSeq 4000. The public sequencing data were trimmed at Q25 with fastp and processed into clonotypes with MiXCR by TCRdb, which kept only in-frame beta chains. Duplicate CDR3 protein sequences are folded into a single record with the most common DNA and genes. Recorded for this sample are about 640,000 distinct CDR3 sequences; 20% of them occurred a single time. The ten largest clones capture around 0.9% of the sample. Sequencing was done on a sample of naive CD8+ T cells from blood, with Jurkat cell RNA spiked in. The sample's cell subset or site label, decoded: FACS-sorted CD8+CD4-CCR7+CD45RA+ naive T cells. Receptor source: a human donor in good health. Some libraries in this study had Jurkat cell RNA spiked in.

Points on this clonotype: Possible read error: a much larger clone is one base away. V usage is TRBV4-3 and J usage is TRBJ1-1, with D maybe TRBD1 (5 bases). The CDR3 contains 13 residues. V shed 6 bases and J shed 4 bases, with 12 bases lying between them. Per germline, CDR1 LGHNA and CDR2 YSLEER. CDR3 amino acids: CASRTRGITEAFF. For the CDR3, the DNA is TGCGCCAGCAGGACTAGGGGCATCACTGAAGCTTTCTTT.

Concerning this clonotype itself: This may be a read error: a much more frequent sequence differs by one nucleotide. The chain recombines TRBV14 with TRBJ1-6, with D uncertain. In germline, CDR1 is SGHDN, CDR2 FVKESK. This CDR3 is 14 amino acids long. The CDR3 reads CASGQDRRNSPLHF. For the CDR3, the DNA is TGTGCCAGCGGCCAAGATAGAAGGAATTCACCCCTCCACTTT.

The rearrangement uses TRBV15 and TRBJ2-5; the D is unclear. The CDR3 has 16 amino acids. V was clipped by 4 bases and J by 5 bases, with 20 bases between them. In germline, CDR1 is LNHNV, CDR2 YYDKDF (reference sequence). CDR3 coding DNA: TGTGCCACCAGCATGCCGGAGTTTAAAGCTACGGAGACCCAGTACTTC. This codes for CATSMPEFKATETQYF.

The V call is TRBV20-1, the J call TRBJ1-2, with D perhaps TRBD1 (5 bases). Germline-derived CDR1 and CDR2 are DFQATT and SNEGSKA (reference sequence). CDR3 length: 13 residues. With 1 base removed from V and 8 bases from J, the gap between germline ends came to 14 bases. The CDR3 here is CSARGGATEGYTF. The CDR3 DNA reads TGCAGTGCTAGAGGCGGGGCGACGGAAGGCTACACCTTC.

This clonotype was counted at least ten times. The chain recombines TRBV7-6 with TRBJ2-3, with TRBD2 identical over 9 bases. Germline lookup yields CDR1 SGHVS and CDR2 FNYEAQ. Trimming cost V 6 bases and J 2 bases; bases outside gene matches: 6. CDR3 size: 15 residues. CDR3 bases: TGTGCCAGCAGTCAAGGCGGGGGGGACACAGATACGCAGTATTTT. It encodes CASSQGGGDTDTQYF. Together with reference TRBV7-6 and TRBJ2-3, the CDR3 gives the full variable domain: GAGVSQSPRYKVTKRGQDVALRCDPISGHVSLYWYRQALGQGPEFLTYFNYEAQQDKSGLPNDRFSAERPEGSISTLTIQRTEQRDSAMYRCASSQGGGDTDTQYFGPGTRLTVL.

V usage is TRBV7-9 and J usage is TRBJ2-2, with unresolved D. Per the germline V gene, CDR1 is SEHNR and CDR2 is FQNEAQ (reference sequence). V lost 2 bases, J lost 12 bases, and 25 bases lay in between. The CDR3 totals 17 residues. CDR3 nucleotide sequence: TGTGCCAGCAGCTTAAAGGTATCGGACCTCATATCCGTGAAGCTGTTTTTT. It codes for CASSLKVSDLISVKLFF. The whole variable domain, filled in from reference TRBV7-9 and TRBJ2-2, reads DTGVSQNPRHKITKRGQNVTFRCDPISEHNRLYWYRQTLGQGPEFLTYFQNEAQLEKSRLLSDRFSAERPKGSFSTLEIQRTEQGDSAMYLCASSLKVSDLISVKLFFGEGSRLTVL.

The table lists this clonotype with a few counts. The chain uses TRBV6-2 or TRBV6-3 and TRBJ1-2, with 9 positions matching TRBD1. The V segment lost 5 bases and the J segment 7 bases; nucleotides outside the gene matches: 5. The CDR3 has 13 residues. Germline-derived CDR1 and CDR2 are MNHEY and SVGEGT. The CDR3 sequence is CASSLGQGTGYTF. CDR3 DNA: TGTGCCAGCAGTCTTGGACAGGGGACTGGCTACACCTTC.

The CDR3: CASNIGTRALAGELFF. The CDR3 bases are TGTGCCAGCAATATTGGGACACGGGCGTTAGCCGGGGAGCTGTTTTTT. The chain joins TRBV19 to TRBJ2-2; the D gene is possibly TRBD1 (6 bases). Per the germline V gene, CDR1 is LNHDA and CDR2 is SQIVND (reference sequence). V was clipped by 9 bases and J by 6 bases, with 23 bases between them. This CDR3 is 16 amino acids long.

This clonotype was seen many times. V is TRBV19 and J is TRBJ1-1, with D unclear. Germline V lookup: CDR1 LNHDA, CDR2 SQIVND (reference sequence). The CDR3 totals 14 residues. Trimming stripped 2 bases from V and 0 bases from J, with 7 bases between. In nucleotides, the CDR3 is TGTGCCAGTAGTATAACAGTGTTGAACACTGAAGCTTTCTTT. Amino acids: CASSITVLNTEAFF.

This clonotype has a count of ten or more. This rearrangement joins TRBV5-4 to TRBJ2-3; 8 positions agree with TRBD2. Germline assignment: CDR1 SGHNT and CDR2 YYREEE (reference sequence). This CDR3 is 15 amino acids long. Trimming removed 0 bases from V and 2 bases from J; junction bases left unmatched: 2. CDR3 in amino acids: CASSLGTSNTDTQYF. Here the CDR3 DNA reads TGTGCCAGCAGCTTGGGGACTAGCAACACAGATACGCAGTATTTT.

This clonotype has at least ten counts. The chain links TRBV20-1 to TRBJ1-4, with D unresolved. The germline CDR1 and CDR2 sequences are DFQATT and SNEGSKA (reference sequence). The CDR3 covers 15 residues. Trimming removed 2 bases at V and 7 bases at J, with 17 bases between. Here the CDR3 DNA reads TGCAGTGCTAGAAGCCAGGCAGGACCCCGTGAAAAACTGTTTTTT. As protein: CSARSQAGPREKLFF.

This clonotype occurred many times. V is TRBV5-1 and J is TRBJ2-7, with 7 bases aligning to TRBD1. The CDR3 covers 15 residues. Germline trimming cut 3 bases from V and 3 bases from J; bases unmatched to any gene: 9. Germline V gene sequence: CDR1 SGHRS, CDR2 YFSETQ. The CDR3 reads CASSWGQFSGYEQYF. Written as DNA, the CDR3 is TGCGCCAGCAGCTGGGGACAGTTTTCGGGCTACGAGCAGTACTTC.

A single count supports this clonotype. A much more abundant neighbour one base away suggests this may be a read error. No conserved phenylalanine or tryptophan is present at the end of the CDR3, so a read error is the likely explanation. This sequence joins TRBV12-5 and TRBJ1-1; D possibly corresponds to TRBD1 (5 bases). This CDR3 has 14 amino acids. Germline V gene lookup returns CDR1 LGHNT and CDR2 FRNRAP. V lost 6 bases and J 5 bases, leaving 16 bases between the germline ends. The CDR3 sequence: CASGPPQGNTEAFL. CDR3 nucleotide sequence: TGTGCTAGTGGACCCCCCCAGGGTAATACTGAAGCTTTCCTT.

This clonotype has ten or more counts. V is TRBV14 and J is TRBJ1-1; D remains ambiguous. V lost 5 bases, J lost 4 bases, and 11 bases lay in between. The CDR3 is 13 amino acids. Germline CDR1 is SGHDN and CDR2 is FVKESK. In nucleotides, the CDR3 is TGTGCCAGCAGCAATGCAGGAAGCACTGAAGCTTTCTTT. The encoded protein is CASSNAGSTEAFF. The variable domain in full, with the rest retrieved from reference TRBV14 and TRBJ1-1, is EAGVTQFPSHSVIEKGQTVTLRCDPISGHDNLYWYRRVMGKEIKFLLHFVKESKQDESGMPNNRFLAERTGGTYSTLKVQPAELEDSGVYFCASSNAGSTEAFFGQGTRLTVV.

This clonotype occurred many times. The chain recombines TRBV6-5 with TRBJ2-1; D is possibly TRBD1 (6 bases). CDR1 is MNHEY and CDR2 is SVGAGI in the germline V gene. This CDR3 comprises 18 residues. V was pared by 0 bases and J by 1 base, with 16 bases between. CDR3 sequence: CASSYSAQDSISYNEQFF. CDR3 nucleotide sequence: TGTGCCAGCAGTTACTCGGCTCAGGACAGCATATCCTACAATGAGCAGTTCTTC.

The chain carries TRBV28 and TRBJ2-7; 11 bases agree with TRBD2. Germline CDR1 MDHEN, CDR2 SYDVKM. V lost 6 bases to trimming and J lost 5 bases; unmatched junction nucleotides: 12. The CDR3 sequence is 16 residues long. Here the CDR3 reads CASRYPTSGSVDEQYF. CDR3 in DNA: TGTGCCAGCAGGTACCCCACTAGCGGGAGTGTCGACGAGCAGTACTTC. The whole variable domain, remainder taken from reference TRBV28 and TRBJ2-7, is DVKVTQSSRYLVKRTGEKVFLECVQDMDHENMFWYRQDPGLGLRLIYFSYDVKMKEKGDIPEGYSVSREKKERFSLILESASTNQTSMYLCASRYPTSGSVDEQYFGPGTRLTVT.

As regards this clonotype: The CDR3 ends on some other residue instead of the conserved phenylalanine or tryptophan, so this is likely a read error. This chain uses TRBV10-3 with TRBJ1-2, with 8 bases matching TRBD1. The CDR3 sequence is 14 residues long. Germline trimming cut 7 bases from V and 4 bases from J; bases unmatched to any gene: 8. In germline, CDR1 is ENHRY, CDR2 SYGVKD. This CDR3 is CAIKTTGETYGYTL. As DNA, the CDR3 is TGTGCCATCAAAACGACAGGGGAAACCTATGGCTACACCCTC.

A note on this clonotype: Possible read error: a much larger clone is one base away. The V gene is TRBV30, the J gene TRBJ2-1, with 8 nucleotides matching TRBD2. V trimming: 5 bases; J trimming: 3 bases; junction bases outside the gene matches: 9. Germline loops: CDR1 GTSNPN, CDR2 SVGIG (reference sequence). There are 15 residues in the CDR3. The CDR3 DNA reads TGTGCCTGGGGGATGCGGGAGGAGAGCTACAATGAGCAGTTCTTC. Amino acids: CAWGMREESYNEQFF.

About this clonotype itself: Its ends do not fully match the called genes, so a read error is possible. The rearrangement uses TRBV5-6 and TRBJ2-5; the D gene could be TRBD1 or TRBD2 (5 bases each). This CDR3 has 18 amino acids. Germline CDR1 is SGHDT and CDR2 is YYEEEE. The CDR3 bases are TGTGCCAGCAGCTCCCTAGAAGGGGCAGCCGGGACCCAAGAGTCCCAGTACTTC. This encodes CASSSLEGAAGTQESQYF.

Comments on this clonotype: This may be a read error, as it is one base from a much larger clone. This chain connects TRBV20-1 to TRBJ2-3; D possibly corresponds to TRBD1 (6 bases). CDR1 DFQATT and CDR2 SNEGSKA come from the germline V gene (reference sequence). CDR3 length equals 18 residues. The CDR3 bases are TGCAGGGCTACACTAACCCTTGGGGGCAGGTCAAGTACAGATACGCGGTATTTT. Protein sequence: CRATLTLGGRSSTDTRYF.

This clonotype was detected ten times or more. The chain is built from TRBV4-1 and TRBJ2-3, with D possibly being TRBD1 (6 bases). V was shortened by 2 bases and J by 3 bases, with 18 bases between the two germline ends. CDR3 size: 17 residues. Looked up from germline, CDR1 is MGHRA and CDR2 is YSYEKL. CDR3 nucleotides: TGCGCCAGCAGCCAACACTCAGGGGTCTTGTCGACAGATACGCAGTATTTT. It encodes CASSQHSGVLSTDTQYF.

This clonotype was counted only a few times. The chain carries TRBV20-1 and TRBJ1-4; D gene ambiguous. Looked up from germline, CDR1 is DFQATT and CDR2 is SNEGSKA (reference sequence). CDR3 length: 13 residues. V dropped 6 bases and J dropped 12 bases, with 20 bases sitting between them. The CDR3 reads CSADRVPITELFF. The CDR3 DNA follows: TGCAGTGCAGACCGGGTCCCAATAACGGAACTGTTTTTT.

This clonotype turned up a few times. CDR3 region: CASSMTGFGEKLFF. The CDR3 nucleotides are TGTGCCAGTAGTATGACAGGGTTTGGAGAAAAACTGTTTTTT. The chain carries TRBV19 and TRBJ1-4; 7 nucleotides agree with TRBD1. This CDR3 is built from 14 residues. The trim removed 3 bases at V and 8 bases at J, leaving 6 bases unmatched. The V gene's germline CDR1 is LNHDA and CDR2 SQIVND (reference sequence).